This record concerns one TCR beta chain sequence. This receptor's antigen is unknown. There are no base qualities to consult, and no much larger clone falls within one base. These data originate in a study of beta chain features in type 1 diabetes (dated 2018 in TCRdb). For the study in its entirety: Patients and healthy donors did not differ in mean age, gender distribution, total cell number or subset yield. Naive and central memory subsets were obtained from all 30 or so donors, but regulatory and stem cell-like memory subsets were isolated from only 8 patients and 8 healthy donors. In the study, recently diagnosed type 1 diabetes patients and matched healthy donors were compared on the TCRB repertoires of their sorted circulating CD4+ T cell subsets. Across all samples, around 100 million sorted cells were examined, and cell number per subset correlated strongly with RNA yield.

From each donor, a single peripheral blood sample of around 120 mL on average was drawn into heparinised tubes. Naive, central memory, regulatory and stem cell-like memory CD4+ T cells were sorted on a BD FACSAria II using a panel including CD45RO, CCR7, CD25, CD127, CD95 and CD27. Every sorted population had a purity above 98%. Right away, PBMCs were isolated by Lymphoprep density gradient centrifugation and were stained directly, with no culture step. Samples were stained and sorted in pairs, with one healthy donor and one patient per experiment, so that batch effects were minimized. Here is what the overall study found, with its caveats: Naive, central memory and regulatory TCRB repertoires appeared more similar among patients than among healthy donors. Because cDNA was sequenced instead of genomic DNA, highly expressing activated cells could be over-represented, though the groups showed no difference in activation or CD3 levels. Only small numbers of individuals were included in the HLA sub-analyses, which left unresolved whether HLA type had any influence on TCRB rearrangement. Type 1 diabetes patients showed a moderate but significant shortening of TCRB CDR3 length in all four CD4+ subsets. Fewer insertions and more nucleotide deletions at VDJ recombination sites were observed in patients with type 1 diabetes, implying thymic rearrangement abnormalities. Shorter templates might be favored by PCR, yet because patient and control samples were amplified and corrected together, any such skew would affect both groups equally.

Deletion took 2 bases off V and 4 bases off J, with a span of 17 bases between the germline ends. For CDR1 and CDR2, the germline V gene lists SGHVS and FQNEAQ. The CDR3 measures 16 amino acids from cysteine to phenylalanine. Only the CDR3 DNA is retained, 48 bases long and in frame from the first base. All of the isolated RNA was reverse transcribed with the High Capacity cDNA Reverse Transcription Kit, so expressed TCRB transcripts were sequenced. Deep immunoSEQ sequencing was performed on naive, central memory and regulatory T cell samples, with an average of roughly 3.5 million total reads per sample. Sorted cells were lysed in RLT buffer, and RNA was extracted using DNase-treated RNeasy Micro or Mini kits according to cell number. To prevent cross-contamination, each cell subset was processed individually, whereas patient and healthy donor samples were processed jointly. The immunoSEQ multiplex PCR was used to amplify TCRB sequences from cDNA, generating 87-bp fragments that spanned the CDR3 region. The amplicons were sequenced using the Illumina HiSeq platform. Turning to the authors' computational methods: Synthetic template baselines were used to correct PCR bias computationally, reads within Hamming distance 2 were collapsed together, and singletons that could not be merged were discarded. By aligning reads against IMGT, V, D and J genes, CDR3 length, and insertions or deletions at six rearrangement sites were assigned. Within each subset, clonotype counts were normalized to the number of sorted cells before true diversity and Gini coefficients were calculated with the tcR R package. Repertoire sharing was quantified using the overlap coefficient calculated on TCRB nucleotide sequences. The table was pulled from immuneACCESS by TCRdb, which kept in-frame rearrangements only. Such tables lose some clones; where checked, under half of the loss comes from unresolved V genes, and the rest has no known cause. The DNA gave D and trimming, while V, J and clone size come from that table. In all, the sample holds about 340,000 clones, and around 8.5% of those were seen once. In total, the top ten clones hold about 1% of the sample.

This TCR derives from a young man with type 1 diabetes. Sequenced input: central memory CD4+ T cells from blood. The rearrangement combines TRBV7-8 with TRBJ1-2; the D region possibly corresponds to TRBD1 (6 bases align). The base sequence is TGTGCCAGCAGCTTAAGGATTCCAGGGGCGGGCTATGGCTACACCTTC. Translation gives CASSLRIPGAGYGYTF.